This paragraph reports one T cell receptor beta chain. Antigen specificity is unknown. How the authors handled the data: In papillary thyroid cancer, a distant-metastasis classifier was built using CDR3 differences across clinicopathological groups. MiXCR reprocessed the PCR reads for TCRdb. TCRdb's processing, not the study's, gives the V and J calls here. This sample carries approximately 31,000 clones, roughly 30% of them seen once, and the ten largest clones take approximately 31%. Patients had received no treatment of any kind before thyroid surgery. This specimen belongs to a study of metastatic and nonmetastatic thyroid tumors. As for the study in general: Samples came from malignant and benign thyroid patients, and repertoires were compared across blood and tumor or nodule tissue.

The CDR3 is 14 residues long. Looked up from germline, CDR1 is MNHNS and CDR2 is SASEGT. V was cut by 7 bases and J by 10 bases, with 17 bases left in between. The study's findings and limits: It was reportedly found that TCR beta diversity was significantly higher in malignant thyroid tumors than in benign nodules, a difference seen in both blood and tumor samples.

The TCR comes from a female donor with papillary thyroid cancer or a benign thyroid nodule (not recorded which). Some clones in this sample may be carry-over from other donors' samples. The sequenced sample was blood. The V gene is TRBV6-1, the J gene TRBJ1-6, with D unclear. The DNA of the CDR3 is TGTGCCAGCACCCTAGGGAATCTCGGCTCACCCCTCCACTTT. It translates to CASTLGNLGSPLHF.